What follows are 10 T cell receptor beta chains derived from one specimen sequenced in a study of neurological immune-mediated disorders. Specified time point: longitudinal time-point 2. TCRdb passed the 5' RACE reads through MiXCR, listing each CDR3 protein once. The table records approximately 89,000 distinct CDR3 sequences, under 15% of them present only once. The source material was PBMCs. The receptors were gathered from a female donor with HTLV-1-associated myelopathy (HAM/TSP).

This clonotype showed up just a few times. The genes are TRBV7-2 and TRBJ2-3; 8 bases match TRBD1. The ends lost 1 base at V and 5 bases at J; junction bases unmatched: 5. Per germline, CDR1 SGHTA and CDR2 FQGNSA. The CDR3 spans 15 residues. As DNA, the CDR3 is TGTGCCAGCAGCTTAGTTTCAGGGGGCATAGATACGCAGTATTTT. Residues: CASSLVSGGIDTQYF.

This clonotype was counted at least ten times. V and J are TRBV7-2 and TRBJ2-7; tentative D call: TRBD1 (6 bases). Trimming cost V 3 bases and J 3 bases, with 12 bases left between them. The germline gives CDR1 SGHTA, CDR2 FQGNSA. This CDR3 contains 14 residues. The CDR3: CASSLGTRLYEQYF. CDR3 in DNA: TGTGCCAGCAGCTTGGGGACAAGGCTCTACGAGCAGTACTTC.

A note on this clonotype: Given a much more abundant clone one base away, this may be a read error. The rearrangement uses TRBV5-1 and TRBJ2-2; possibly TRBD1 for D (6 bases). Germline V gives CDR1 SGHRS, CDR2 YFSETQ. The CDR3 consists of 15 residues. The CDR3 region has the DNA TGCGCCAGCAGCTTGGAGGCACAGGGACCCGGGGAGCTGGTTTTT. This sequence encodes CASSLEAQGPGELVF.

Many counts were recorded for this clonotype. The V call is TRBV5-1, the J call TRBJ2-7, with a weak D call TRBD1 (5 bases). The V end lost 2 bases, the J end lost 4 bases, and 10 bases lay between the germline ends. CDR3 length: 13 amino acids. CDR1 and CDR2 (germline): SGHRS, YFSETQ. This CDR3 reads CASSFVTDYEQYF. CDR3 nucleotides: TGCGCCAGCAGCTTTGTGACAGATTACGAGCAGTACTTC.

This clonotype was seen at least ten times. The V call is TRBV7-8, the J call TRBJ1-2; D remains unclear. In germline, CDR1 is SGHVS, CDR2 FQNEAQ. The V end lost 3 bases, the J end lost 4 bases, and 6 bases lay between the germline ends. The CDR3 has 12 residues. DNA for the CDR3: TGTGCCAGCAGCTTCCCCAGCTATGGCTACACCTTC. It is translated as CASSFPSYGYTF.

This clonotype was recorded many times. This rearrangement joins TRBV4-1 to TRBJ2-7; 9 bases agree with TRBD1. Germline CDR1 is MGHRA and CDR2 is YSYEKL. This CDR3 spans 15 amino acids. The ends lost 3 bases at V and 0 bases at J; junction bases unmatched: 3. CDR3: CASSQPGQGSYEQYF. In DNA form, the CDR3 reads TGCGCCAGCAGCCAGCCGGGACAGGGCTCCTACGAGCAGTACTTC.

This clonotype has at least ten counts. The chain joins TRBV27 to TRBJ2-5, with D perhaps TRBD2 (5 bases). Germline loops: CDR1 MNHEY, CDR2 SMNVEV (reference sequence). Trimming took off 3 bases at V and 2 bases at J, with 19 bases between the two ends. The CDR3 consists of 17 residues. The CDR3 loop reads CASSFRHGERRQETQYF. CDR3 in DNA: TGTGCCAGCAGTTTCCGCCACGGGGAGCGGAGGCAAGAGACCCAGTACTTC.

This clonotype was seen many times. The rearrangement joins TRBV12-3 or TRBV12-4 to TRBJ1-5; D is uncertain. The CDR3 is made up of 14 amino acids. Trimming took 3 bases from V and 1 from J, leaving 7 bases between them. The CDR3 nucleotides are TGTGCCAGCAGTTTGGTGGCGAGCAATCAGCCCCAGCATTTT. Residues: CASSLVASNQPQHF.

This clonotype was observed at least ten times. The chain is built from TRBV20-1 and TRBJ2-1; D possibly matches TRBD1 or TRBD2 (7 bases each). CDR3 length: 15 residues. Trimming removed 2 bases from V and 0 bases from J, with 11 bases in between. Germline CDR1 and CDR2: DFQATT and SNEGSKA (reference sequence). The CDR3 DNA is TGCAGTGCTAGACAGGGGGGGGTCTCCTACAATGAGCAGTTCTTC. Translated: CSARQGGVSYNEQFF.

This clonotype occurred many times. This rearrangement joins TRBV28 to TRBJ1-5; the D gene is possibly TRBD1 (6 bases). This CDR3 region has 14 residues. The V and J ends lost 2 bases and 7 bases respectively, with 12 bases between them. Germline CDR1 reads MDHEN; CDR2 reads SYDVKM. CDR3 in DNA: TGTGCCAGCAGTTTACTACAGGGCAGCCAGCCCCAGCATTTT. Residues: CASSLLQGSQPQHF.